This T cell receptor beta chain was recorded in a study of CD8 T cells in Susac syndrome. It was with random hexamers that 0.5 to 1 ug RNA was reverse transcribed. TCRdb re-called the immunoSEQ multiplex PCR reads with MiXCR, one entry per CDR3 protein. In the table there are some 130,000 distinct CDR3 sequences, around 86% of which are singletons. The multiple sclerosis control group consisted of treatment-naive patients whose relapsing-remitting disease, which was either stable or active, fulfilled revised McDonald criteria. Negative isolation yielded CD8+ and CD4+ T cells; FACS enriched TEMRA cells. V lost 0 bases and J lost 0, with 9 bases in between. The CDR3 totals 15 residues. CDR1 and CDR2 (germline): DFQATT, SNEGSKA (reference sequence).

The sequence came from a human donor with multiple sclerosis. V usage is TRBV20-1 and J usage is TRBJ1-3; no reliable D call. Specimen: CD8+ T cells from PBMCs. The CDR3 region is CSARDPGNSGNTIYF. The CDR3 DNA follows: TGCAGTGCTAGAGATCCGGGAAACTCTGGAAACACCATATATTTT.